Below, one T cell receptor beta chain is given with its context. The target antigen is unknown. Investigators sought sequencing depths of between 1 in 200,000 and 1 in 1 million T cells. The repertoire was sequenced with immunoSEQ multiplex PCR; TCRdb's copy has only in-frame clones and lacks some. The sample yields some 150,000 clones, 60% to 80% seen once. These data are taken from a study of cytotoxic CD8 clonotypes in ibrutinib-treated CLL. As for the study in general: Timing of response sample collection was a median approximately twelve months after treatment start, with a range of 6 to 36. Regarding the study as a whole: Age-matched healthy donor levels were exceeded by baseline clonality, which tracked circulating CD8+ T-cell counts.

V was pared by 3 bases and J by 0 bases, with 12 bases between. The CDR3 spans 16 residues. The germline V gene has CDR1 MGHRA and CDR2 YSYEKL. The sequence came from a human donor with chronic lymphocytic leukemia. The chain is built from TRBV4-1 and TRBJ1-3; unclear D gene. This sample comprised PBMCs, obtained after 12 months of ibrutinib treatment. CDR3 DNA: TGCGCCAGCAGCCAGGACCGACTAAGCTCTGGAAACACCATATATTTT. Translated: CASSQDRLSSGNTIYF.